This T cell receptor beta chain was retrieved from a study of CD8 T cells in ankylosing spondylitis. Findings of the study overall: Eight highly homologous variants formed a TCR beta motif that appeared characteristic of ankylosing spondylitis blood. Those disease-linked clones were CD8+; they were also relatively rare in peripheral blood. Enrichment of disease-linked clones was reportedly significant in matched ankylosing spondylitis synovial fluid.

By quantitative 5'-RACE with molecular barcodes, the TCR beta libraries were made. From the 5' RACE reads, TCRdb called clonotypes with MiXCR, one entry per CDR3 protein. Of roughly 86,000 distinct CDR3 sequences detected, roughly 8.8% appear once; the ten largest clones hold under 6%. Germline CDR1 reads DFQATT; CDR2 reads SNEGSKA (reference sequence). The CDR3 loop spans 15 amino acids. V shed 1 base, J shed 3 bases, and the junction held 5 bases outside the gene matches. This clonotype was counted at least ten times. Its specificity is not known. Sequenced material: blood, either unsorted or a sorted T cell fraction (not recorded which). The chain uses TRBV20-1 and TRBJ1-5; 8 bases fit TRBD1. This TCR came from a male donor with ankylosing spondylitis or in good health (not recorded which). This CDR3 reads CSARVPGGLNQPQHF. The CDR3 DNA sequence: TGCAGTGCTAGAGTTCCAGGGGGCCTCAATCAGCCCCAGCATTTT.